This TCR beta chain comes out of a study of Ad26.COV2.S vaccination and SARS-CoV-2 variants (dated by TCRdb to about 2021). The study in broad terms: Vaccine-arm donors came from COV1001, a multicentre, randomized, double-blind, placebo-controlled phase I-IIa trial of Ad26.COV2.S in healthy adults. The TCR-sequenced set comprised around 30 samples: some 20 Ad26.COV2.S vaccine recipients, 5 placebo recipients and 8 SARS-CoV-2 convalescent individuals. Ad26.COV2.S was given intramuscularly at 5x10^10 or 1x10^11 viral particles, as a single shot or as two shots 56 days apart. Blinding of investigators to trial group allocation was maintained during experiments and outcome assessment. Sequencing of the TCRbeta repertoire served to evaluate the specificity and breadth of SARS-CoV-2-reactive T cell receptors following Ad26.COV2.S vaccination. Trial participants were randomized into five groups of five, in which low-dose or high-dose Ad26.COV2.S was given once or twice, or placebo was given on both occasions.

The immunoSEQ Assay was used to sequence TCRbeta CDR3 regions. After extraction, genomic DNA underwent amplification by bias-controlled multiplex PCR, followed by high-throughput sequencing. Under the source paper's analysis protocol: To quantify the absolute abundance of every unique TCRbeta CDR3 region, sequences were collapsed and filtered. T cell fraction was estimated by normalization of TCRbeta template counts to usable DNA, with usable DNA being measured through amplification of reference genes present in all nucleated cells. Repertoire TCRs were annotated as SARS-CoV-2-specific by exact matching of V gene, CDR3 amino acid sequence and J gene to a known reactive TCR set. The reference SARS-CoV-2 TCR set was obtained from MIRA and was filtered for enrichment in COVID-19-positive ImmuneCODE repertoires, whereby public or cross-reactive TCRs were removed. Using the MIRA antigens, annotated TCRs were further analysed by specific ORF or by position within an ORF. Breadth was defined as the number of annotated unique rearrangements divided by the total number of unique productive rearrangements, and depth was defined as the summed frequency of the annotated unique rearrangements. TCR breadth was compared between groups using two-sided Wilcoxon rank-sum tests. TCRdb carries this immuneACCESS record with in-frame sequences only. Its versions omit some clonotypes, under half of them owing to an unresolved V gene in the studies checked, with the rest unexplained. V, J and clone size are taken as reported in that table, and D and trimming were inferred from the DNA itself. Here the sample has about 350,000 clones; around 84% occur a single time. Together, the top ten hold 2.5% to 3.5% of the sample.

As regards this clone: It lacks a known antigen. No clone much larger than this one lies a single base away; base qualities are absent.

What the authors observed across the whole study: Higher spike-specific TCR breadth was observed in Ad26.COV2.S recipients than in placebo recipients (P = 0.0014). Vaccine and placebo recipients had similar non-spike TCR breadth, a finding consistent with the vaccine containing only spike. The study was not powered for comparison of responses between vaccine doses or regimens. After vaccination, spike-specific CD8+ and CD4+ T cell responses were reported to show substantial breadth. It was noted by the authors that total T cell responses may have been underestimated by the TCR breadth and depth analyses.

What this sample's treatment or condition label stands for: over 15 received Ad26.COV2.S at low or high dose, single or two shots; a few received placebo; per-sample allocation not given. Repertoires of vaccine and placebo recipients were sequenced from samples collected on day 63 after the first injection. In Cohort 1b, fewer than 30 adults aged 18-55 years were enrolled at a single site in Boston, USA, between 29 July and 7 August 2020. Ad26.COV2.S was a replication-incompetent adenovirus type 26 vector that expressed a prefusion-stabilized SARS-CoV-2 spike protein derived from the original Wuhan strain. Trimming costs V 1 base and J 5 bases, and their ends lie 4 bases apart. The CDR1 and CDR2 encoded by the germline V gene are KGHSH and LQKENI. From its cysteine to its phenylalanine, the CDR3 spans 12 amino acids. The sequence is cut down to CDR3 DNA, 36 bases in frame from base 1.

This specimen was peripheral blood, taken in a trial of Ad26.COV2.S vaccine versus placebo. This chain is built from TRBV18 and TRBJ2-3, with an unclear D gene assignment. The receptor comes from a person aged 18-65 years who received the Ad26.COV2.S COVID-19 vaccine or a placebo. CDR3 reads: CASSPRVDTQYF. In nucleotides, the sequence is TGTGCCAGCTCACCACGAGTAGATACGCAGTATTTT.